This record covers a single TCR beta chain. The data stem from a study of blood T cell repertoires in COVID-19. Using immunoSEQ multiplex PCR, the repertoire was profiled, and TCRdb retains in-frame clones only, with some absent. The data show hundreds of thousands of clones, around 91% seen once. V was trimmed by 4 bases and J by 5 bases, leaving 18 bases between them. CDR1 and CDR2 (germline): SGHRS, YFSETQ. The CDR3 runs 16 residues. This sequence joins TRBV5-1 and TRBJ2-2, with D perhaps TRBD1 (5 bases). The clonotype originates from a young woman who had recovered from COVID-19. The sample consisted of peripheral blood. CDR3 DNA sequence: TGCGCCAGCAGCATGACAGCCTACCCCGCTACCGGGGAGCTGTTTTTT. This gives the protein CASSMTAYPATGELFF.